The sequence of this T cell receptor (beta chain) was determined in a study of vaccination and CD4 T cells after COVID-19. Broader study findings: From a median of about 21 to 40, SARS-CoV-2-reactive clonotypes increased, though not significantly.

Stated treatment: roughly ten-day PBMC culture with coronavirus spike peptide pools or control peptides (ViraFEST assay). Harvesting of the unexposed donor's CD4+ T cells predated the COVID-19 pandemic (2011-2018). Germline loops: CDR1 DFQATT, CDR2 SNEGSKA (reference sequence). This CDR3 contains 14 residues. V gave up 5 bases and J gave up 5 bases; unmatched junction bases: 9. The Oncomine TCR Beta short-read assay was applied to DNA of cultured CD4+ T cells. Using its own MiXCR run on the PCR reads, TCRdb lists one record per CDR3 protein. Among roughly 9,000 distinct CDR3 sequences listed, about half were seen once. Turning to this clonotype: What it binds is unknown.

V usage is TRBV20-1 and J usage is TRBJ2-3; 8 bases align to TRBD2. Sequences were obtained from CD4+ T cells from blood, cultured in vitro. The receptor was derived from a human donor in good health. CDR3 sequence: CSAQPGGRRDTQYF. The CDR3, as DNA: TGCAGTGCTCAACCGGGGGGGAGAAGAGATACGCAGTATTTT.